This T cell receptor (beta chain) appears in the sequencing data of a study of tumor-infiltrating lymphocytes in primary liver carcinoma. Overall study context: The neoplasms were of stage T1-T3 N0M0, with dimensions of about 4.2 to 11 cm across. Points from the study as a whole: Overlap between tumor regions exceeded overlap of tumor with adjacent tissue or blood.

In its sample, this clonotype was seen many times. Its antigen remains unknown. TCR beta cDNA was prepared out of about 510 ng total RNA by means of a constant-region primer. Libraries covering TCR beta were generated through three nested multiplex PCR rounds (using a slightly modified ARM-PCR). Researchers ran the first two PCR rounds for 10 cycles each with TRBV1-TRBV30 forward primers and a C-beta reverse primer. TCRdb analysed the multiplex PCR reads with MiXCR anew, one entry per CDR3 protein. The sample lists 90,000 to 100,000 distinct CDR3 sequences, roughly 69% occurring once. Germline trimming cut 4 bases from V and 6 bases from J; bases unmatched to any gene: 6. The CDR3 has 17 amino acids. From germline, CDR1 is ENHRY and CDR2 SYGVKD. The tissue used was unsorted bulk material of about 19-30 mg. RNA and DNA were co-extracted from it with the AllPrep DNA/RNA mini kit. Every tumor was sampled at five separate regions.

This sequence joins TRBV10-3 and TRBJ2-1; 16 bases line up with TRBD2. Source material: liver tumor tissue from sampling region 5. Subset defined: tumor region T5, tumor centre. This clonotype was obtained from a woman between 55 and 75 years old with primary liver carcinoma and hepatitis B virus infection. Here the CDR3 DNA reads TGTGCCATCAGTGGGGGGACTAGCGGGAGGGAAACCAATGAGCAGTTCTTC. It yields the protein CAISGGTSGRETNEQFF.